This T cell receptor beta chain was sequenced during a study of T-cell reconstitution after alpha-beta-depleted transplantation in children. Findings and limits, study-wide: Several hundred rapidly expanded clones from non-depleted graft cells reportedly supplied alpha-beta T cells about two months post-transplant. After one year, T-cell counts and TCRbeta diversity mostly came from new T cells.

Points on this clonotype: As yet, its antigen is unknown.

Preparation of the TCRbeta library involved a method that used unique molecular identifiers. MiXCR was run by TCRdb on the PCR reads, yielding one entry per CDR3 protein. The sample lists about 580,000 distinct CDR3 sequences, roughly 24% seen once, with 12% to 15% in the top ten. The specimen was PBMCs, mostly from graft donor cells, collected 360 days after TCRalphabeta/CD19-depleted stem cell transplant. This TCR derives from a boy younger than two who had a stem cell transplant for acute myeloid leukemia, so the T cells may come from the graft donor.

The CDR3 loop is CASPPKTSRSDTQYF. The CDR3 coding sequence is TGTGCCAGCCCTCCCAAAACTAGTCGGTCCGATACGCAGTATTTT. The chain joins TRBV6-1 to TRBJ2-3; TRBD2 is a possible D gene (5 bases). CDR3 length: 15 residues. Germline-derived CDR1 and CDR2 are MNHNS and SASEGT. V lost 8 bases and J lost 6, with 21 bases in between.